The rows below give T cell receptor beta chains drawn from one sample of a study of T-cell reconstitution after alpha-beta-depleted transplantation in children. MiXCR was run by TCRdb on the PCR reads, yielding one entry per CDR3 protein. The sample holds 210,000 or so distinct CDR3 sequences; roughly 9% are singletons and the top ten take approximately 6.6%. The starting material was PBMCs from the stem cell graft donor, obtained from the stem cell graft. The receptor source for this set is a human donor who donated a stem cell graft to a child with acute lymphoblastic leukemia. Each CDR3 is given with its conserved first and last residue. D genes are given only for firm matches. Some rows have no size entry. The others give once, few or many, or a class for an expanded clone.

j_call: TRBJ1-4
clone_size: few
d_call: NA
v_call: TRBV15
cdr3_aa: CATSRGQPLNEKLFF
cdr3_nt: TGTGCCACCAGCAGAGGACAACCCCTCAATGAAAAACTGTTTTTT

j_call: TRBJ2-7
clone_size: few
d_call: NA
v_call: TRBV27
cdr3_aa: CASSGGLEQYF
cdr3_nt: TGTGCCAGCAGTGGGGGCCTCGAGCAGTACTTC

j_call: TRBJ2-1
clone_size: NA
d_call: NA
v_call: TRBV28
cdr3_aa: CASSLKGDEQFF
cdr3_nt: TGTGCCAGCAGTTTAAAGGGGGATGAGCAGTTCTTC

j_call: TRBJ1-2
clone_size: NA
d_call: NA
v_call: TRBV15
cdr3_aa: CATSPGYGGPEAGYTF
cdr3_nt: TGTGCCACCAGCCCAGGATACGGGGGGCCCGAGGCTGGCTACACCTTC

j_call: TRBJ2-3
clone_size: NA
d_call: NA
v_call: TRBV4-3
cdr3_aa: CASSQDYGTDTQYF
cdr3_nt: TGCGCCAGCAGCCAAGATTACGGGACAGATACGCAGTATTTT

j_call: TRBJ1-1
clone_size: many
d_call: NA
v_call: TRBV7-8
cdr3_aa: CASSLAETNTEAFF
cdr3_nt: TGTGCCAGCAGCTTAGCGGAAACGAACACTGAAGCTTTCTTT

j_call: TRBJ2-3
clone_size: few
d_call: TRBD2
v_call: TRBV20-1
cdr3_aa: CSATRLAGTSDTQYF
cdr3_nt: TGCAGTGCCACCCGACTAGCGGGGACTTCAGATACGCAGTATTTT

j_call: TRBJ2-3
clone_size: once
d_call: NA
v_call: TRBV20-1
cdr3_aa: CSALLTPSTNTQYF
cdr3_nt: TGCAGCGCTCTTCTAACCCCTAGCACAAATACGCAGTATTTT

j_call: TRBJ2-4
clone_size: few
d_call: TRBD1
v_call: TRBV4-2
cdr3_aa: CASSQDGTGLPTNIQYF
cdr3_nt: TGTGCCAGCAGCCAAGATGGGACAGGACTACCTACAAACATTCAGTACTTC

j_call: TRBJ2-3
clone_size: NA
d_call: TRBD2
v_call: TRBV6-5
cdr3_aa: CASSYFFAGGTDTQYF
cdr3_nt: TGTGCCAGCAGTTACTTCTTCGCGGGGGGCACAGATACGCAGTATTTT

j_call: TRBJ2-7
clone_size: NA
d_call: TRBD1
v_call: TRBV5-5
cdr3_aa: CASSLGGQGDSRGQYF
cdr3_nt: TGTGCCAGCAGCCTAGGGGGACAGGGGGACTCCCGGGGACAGTACTTC

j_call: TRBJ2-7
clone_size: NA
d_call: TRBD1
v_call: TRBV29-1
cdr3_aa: CSALNRGSSYEQYF
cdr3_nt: TGCAGCGCCCTAAACAGGGGGAGCTCCTACGAGCAGTACTTC

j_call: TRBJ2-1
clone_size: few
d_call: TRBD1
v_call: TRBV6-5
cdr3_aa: CASSYSLRQGFYNEQFF
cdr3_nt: TGTGCCAGCAGTTACTCCCTTAGACAGGGATTCTACAATGAGCAGTTCTTC

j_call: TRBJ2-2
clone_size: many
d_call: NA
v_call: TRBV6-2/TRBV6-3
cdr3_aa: CASSTGTGNTGELFF
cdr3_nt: TGTGCCAGCAGTACTGGGACCGGGAACACCGGGGAGCTGTTTTTT

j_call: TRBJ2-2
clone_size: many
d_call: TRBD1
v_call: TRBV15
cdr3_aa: CATSRDWDRNTGELFF
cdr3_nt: TGTGCCACCAGCAGAGATTGGGACAGGAACACCGGGGAGCTGTTTTTT

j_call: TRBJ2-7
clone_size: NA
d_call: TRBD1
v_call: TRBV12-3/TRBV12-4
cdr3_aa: CASSYRGFYEQYF
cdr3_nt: TGTGCCAGCAGTTACAGGGGGTTCTACGAGCAGTACTTC

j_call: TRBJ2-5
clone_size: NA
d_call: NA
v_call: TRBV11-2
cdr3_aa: CASSLDFGVQETQYF
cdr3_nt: TGTGCCAGCAGCTTAGATTTTGGGGTACAAGAGACCCAGTACTTC

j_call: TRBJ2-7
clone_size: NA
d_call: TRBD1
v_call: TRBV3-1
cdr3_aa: CASKGAANEQYF
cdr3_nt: TGTGCCAGCAAGGGGGCGGCAAACGAGCAGTACTTC

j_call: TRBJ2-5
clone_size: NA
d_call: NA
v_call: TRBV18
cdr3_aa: CASSPPVVETQYF
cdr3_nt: TGTGCCAGCTCACCACCGGTTGTTGAGACCCAGTACTTC

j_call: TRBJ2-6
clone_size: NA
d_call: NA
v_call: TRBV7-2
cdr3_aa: CASNPRSSGANVLTF
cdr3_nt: TGTGCCAGCAACCCGAGGAGCTCTGGGGCCAACGTCCTGACTTTC

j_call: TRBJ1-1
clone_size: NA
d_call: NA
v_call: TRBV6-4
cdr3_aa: CASSALGGLTEAFF
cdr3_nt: TGTGCCAGCAGCGCCCTCGGGGGACTCACTGAAGCTTTCTTT

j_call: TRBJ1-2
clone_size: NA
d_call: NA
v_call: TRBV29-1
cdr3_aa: CSVDMGANYGYTF
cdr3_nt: TGCAGCGTTGATATGGGAGCTAACTATGGCTACACCTTC

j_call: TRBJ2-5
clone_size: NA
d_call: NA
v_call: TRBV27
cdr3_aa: CASSLRRQDQETQYF
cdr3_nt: TGTGCCAGCAGTTTACGGCGCCAGGATCAAGAGACCCAGTACTTC

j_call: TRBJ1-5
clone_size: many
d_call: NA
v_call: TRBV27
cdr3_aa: CASSLSANQPQHF
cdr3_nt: TGTGCCAGCAGTTTATCGGCCAATCAGCCCCAGCATTTT

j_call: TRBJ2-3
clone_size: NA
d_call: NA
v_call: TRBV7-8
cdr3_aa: CASSQGDLSSDTQYF
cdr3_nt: TGTGCCAGCAGTCAAGGGGACCTCTCGTCGGATACGCAGTATTTT

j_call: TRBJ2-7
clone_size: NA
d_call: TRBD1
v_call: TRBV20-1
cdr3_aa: CSAQDRGRLYEQYF
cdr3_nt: TGCAGTGCCCAGGACAGGGGGCGTCTCTACGAGCAGTACTTC

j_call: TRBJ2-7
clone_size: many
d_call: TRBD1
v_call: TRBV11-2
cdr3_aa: CASRITGASYEQYF
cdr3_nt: TGTGCCAGCAGAATTACAGGGGCCTCCTACGAGCAGTACTTC

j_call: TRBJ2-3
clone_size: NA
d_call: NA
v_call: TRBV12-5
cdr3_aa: CASGAQGDTQYF
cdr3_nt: TGTGCTAGTGGTGCACAGGGAGATACGCAGTATTTT

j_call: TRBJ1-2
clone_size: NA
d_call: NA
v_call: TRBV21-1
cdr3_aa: CASSKEAGLYGYTF
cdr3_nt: TGTGCCAGCAGCAAAGAGGCAGGGTTGTATGGCTACACCTTC

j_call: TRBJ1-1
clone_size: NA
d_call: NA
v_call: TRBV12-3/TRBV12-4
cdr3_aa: CASSFRGNTEAFF
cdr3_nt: TGTGCCAGCAGTTTCCGGGGGAACACTGAAGCTTTCTTT

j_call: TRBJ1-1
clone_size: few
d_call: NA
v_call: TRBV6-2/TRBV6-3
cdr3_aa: CASSYFPTGNTEAFF
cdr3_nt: TGTGCCAGCAGTTACTTTCCTACGGGGAACACTGAAGCTTTCTTT

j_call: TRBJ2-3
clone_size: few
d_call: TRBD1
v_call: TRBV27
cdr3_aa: CASSKRTGLDTQYF
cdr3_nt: TGTGCCAGCAGTAAACGGACAGGGTTGGATACGCAGTATTTT

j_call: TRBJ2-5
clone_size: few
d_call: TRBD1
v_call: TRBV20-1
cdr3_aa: CSARPGQNMQETQYF
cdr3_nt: TGCAGTGCTAGGCCGGGACAGAATATGCAAGAGACCCAGTACTTC

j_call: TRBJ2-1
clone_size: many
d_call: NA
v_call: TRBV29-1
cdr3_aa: CSVTGLGQIRYNEQFF
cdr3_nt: TGCAGCGTGACTGGATTAGGACAGATTAGATACAATGAGCAGTTCTTC

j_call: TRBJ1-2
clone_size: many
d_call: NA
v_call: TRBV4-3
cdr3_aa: CASSQAESPPLYGYTF
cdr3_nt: TGCGCCAGCAGCCAAGCAGAGAGTCCCCCGCTATATGGCTACACCTTC

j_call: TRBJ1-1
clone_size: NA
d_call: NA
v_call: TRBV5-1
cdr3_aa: CASSRGAANTEAFF
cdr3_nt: TGCGCCAGCAGCCGCGGGGCGGCGAACACTGAAGCTTTCTTT

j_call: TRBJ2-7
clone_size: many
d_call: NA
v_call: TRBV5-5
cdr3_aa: CASSLVEFPAYEQYF
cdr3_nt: TGTGCCAGCAGCTTGGTGGAGTTTCCTGCCTACGAGCAGTACTTC

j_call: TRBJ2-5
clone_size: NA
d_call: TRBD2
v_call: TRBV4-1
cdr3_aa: CASSPLAGGKEETQYF
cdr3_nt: TGCGCCAGCAGCCCCTTAGCGGGGGGGAAAGAAGAGACCCAGTACTTC

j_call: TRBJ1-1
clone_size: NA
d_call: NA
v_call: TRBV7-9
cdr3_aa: CASSFVQESTGAFF
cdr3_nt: TGTGCCAGCAGTTTCGTGCAAGAGAGCACGGGAGCTTTCTTT

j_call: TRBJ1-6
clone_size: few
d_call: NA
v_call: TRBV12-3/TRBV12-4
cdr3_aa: CASSSTQTSAHSPLHF
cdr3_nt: TGTGCCAGCAGTTCAACGCAGACATCTGCCCATTCACCCCTCCACTTT

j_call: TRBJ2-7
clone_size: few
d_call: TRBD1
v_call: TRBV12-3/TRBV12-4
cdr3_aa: CASSLVGTGSYEQYF
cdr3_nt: TGTGCCAGCAGTTTGGTCGGGACAGGGTCCTACGAGCAGTACTTC

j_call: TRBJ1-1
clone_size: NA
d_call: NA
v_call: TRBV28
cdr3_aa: CASSRGDYTEAFF
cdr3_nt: TGTGCCAGCAGTAGGGGGGACTACACTGAAGCTTTCTTT

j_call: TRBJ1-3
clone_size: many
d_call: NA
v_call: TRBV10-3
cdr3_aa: CAISGGGSSGNTIYF
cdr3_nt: TGTGCCATCAGTGGAGGCGGAAGCTCTGGAAACACCATATATTTT

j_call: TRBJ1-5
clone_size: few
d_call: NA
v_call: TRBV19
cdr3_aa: CASSIKGDYSNQPQHF
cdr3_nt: TGTGCCAGTAGTATTAAGGGGGATTATAGCAATCAGCCCCAGCATTTT

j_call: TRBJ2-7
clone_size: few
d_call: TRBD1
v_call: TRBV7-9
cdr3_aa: CASSLGKGAESYEQYF
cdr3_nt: TGTGCCAGCAGCTTAGGGAAGGGGGCAGAATCCTACGAGCAGTACTTC

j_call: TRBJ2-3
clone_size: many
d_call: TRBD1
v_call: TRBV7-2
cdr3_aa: CASSYGTDTDTQYF
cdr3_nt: TGTGCCAGCAGCTATGGGACAGACACAGATACGCAGTATTTT

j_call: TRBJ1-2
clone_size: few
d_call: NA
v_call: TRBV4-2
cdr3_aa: CASSQAQQAFNYGYTF
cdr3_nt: TGTGCCAGCAGCCAAGCCCAGCAGGCGTTCAACTATGGCTACACCTTC